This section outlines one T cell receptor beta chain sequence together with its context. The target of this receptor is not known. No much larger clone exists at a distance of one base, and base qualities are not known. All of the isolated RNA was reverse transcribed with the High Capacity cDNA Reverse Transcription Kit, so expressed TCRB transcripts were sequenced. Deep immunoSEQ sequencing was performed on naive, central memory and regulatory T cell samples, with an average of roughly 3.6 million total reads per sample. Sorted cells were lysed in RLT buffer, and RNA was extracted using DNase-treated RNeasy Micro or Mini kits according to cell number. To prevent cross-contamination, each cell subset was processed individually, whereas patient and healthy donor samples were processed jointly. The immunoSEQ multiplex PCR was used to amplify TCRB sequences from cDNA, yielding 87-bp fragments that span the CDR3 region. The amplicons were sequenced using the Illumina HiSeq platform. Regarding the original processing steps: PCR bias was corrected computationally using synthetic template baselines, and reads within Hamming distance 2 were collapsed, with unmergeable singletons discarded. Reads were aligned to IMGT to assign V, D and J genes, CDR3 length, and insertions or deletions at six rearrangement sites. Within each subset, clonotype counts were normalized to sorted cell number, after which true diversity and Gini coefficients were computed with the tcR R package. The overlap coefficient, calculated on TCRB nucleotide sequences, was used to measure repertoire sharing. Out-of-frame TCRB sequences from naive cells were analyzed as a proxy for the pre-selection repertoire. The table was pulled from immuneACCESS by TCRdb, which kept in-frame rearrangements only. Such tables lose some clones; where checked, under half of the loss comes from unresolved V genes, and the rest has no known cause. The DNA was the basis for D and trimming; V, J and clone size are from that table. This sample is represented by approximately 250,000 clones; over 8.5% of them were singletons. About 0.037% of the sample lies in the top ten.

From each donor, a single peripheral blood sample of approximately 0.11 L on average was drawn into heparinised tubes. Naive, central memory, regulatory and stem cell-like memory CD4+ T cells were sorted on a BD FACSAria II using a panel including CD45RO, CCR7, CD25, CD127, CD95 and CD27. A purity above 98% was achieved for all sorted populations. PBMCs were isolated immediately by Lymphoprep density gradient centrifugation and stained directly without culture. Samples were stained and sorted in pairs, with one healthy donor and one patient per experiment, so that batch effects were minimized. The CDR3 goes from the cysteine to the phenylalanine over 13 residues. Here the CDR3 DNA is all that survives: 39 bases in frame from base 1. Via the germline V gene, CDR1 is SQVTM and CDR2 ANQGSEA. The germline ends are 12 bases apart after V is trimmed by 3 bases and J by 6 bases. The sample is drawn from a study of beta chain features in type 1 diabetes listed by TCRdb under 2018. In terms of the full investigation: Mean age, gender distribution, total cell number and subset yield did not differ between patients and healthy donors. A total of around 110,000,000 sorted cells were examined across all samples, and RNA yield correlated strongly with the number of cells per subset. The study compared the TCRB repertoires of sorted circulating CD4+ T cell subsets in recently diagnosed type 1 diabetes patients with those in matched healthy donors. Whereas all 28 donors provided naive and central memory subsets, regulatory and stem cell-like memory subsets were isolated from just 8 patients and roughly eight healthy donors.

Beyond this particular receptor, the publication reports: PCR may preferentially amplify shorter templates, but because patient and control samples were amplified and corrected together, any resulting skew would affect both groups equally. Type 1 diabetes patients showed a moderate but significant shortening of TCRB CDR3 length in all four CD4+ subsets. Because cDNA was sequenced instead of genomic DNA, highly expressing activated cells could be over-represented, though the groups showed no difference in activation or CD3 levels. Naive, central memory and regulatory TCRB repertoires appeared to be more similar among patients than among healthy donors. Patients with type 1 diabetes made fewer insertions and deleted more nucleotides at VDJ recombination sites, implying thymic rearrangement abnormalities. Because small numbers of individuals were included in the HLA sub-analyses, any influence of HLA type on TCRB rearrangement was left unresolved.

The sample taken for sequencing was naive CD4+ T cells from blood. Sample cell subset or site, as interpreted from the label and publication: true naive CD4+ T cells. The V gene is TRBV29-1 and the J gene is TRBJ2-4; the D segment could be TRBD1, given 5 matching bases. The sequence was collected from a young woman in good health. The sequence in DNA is TGCAGCGTTGATCATGGGGCAAGAAACATTCAGTACTTC. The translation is CSVDHGARNIQYF.